Listed here are 3 T cell receptor beta chains from one sample, sequenced in a study of low-dose radiotherapy and immunotherapy resistance in tumors. Time point here: after trial treatment. Sample treatment: LDRT plus nivolumab, ipilimumab, low-dose cyclophosphamide and aspirin (RACIN trial). TRAV- and TRBV-specific primers, spanning alpha and beta chains, primed first-strand cDNA. Both a constant-region primer and a V-primer adapter served to amplify TCRs across 20 PCR cycles. TCRdb re-analysed the reads in MiXCR, keeping a single row per CDR3 protein. The table has around 80,000 distinct CDR3 sequences, around 17% seen once. This material consisted of PBMCs, taken after low-dose radiotherapy plus immunotherapy. All receptors come from a male donor with prostate cancer.

This clonotype was detected ten times or more. V gene TRBV7-9 combines with J gene TRBJ2-7; D possibly uses TRBD1 or TRBD2 (5 bases each). This CDR3 is 18 amino acids long. V was clipped by 5 bases and J by 5 bases, with 28 bases between them. Looked up from germline, CDR1 is SEHNR and CDR2 is FQNEAQ (reference sequence). The CDR3 region has the DNA TGTGCCAGCAGCCCACTCCGACCGGGACCGCCCAAACCACACGAGCAGTACTTC. It translates to CASSPLRPGPPKPHEQYF.

Many counts were recorded for this clonotype. The chain links TRBV27 to TRBJ2-1, with D unclear. Germline values: CDR1 MNHEY, CDR2 SMNVEV (reference sequence). The CDR3 contains 14 residues. V shed 3 bases and J shed 0 bases, with 6 bases lying between them. The CDR3, as DNA: TGTGCCAGCAGTTTGCCCGACTCCTACAATGAGCAGTTCTTC. This sequence encodes CASSLPDSYNEQFF.

This clonotype was seen at least ten times. The chain carries TRBV6-5 and TRBJ1-1, with 10 nucleotides matching TRBD1. Trimming at V came to 6 bases and at J to 4 bases, leaving 5 bases not matched to a gene. This CDR3 contains 14 residues. Germline CDR1 and CDR2: MNHEY and SVGAGI. CDR3 residues: CASREGQGGTEAFF. CDR3 bases: TGTGCCAGCAGGGAAGGACAGGGGGGCACTGAAGCTTTCTTT.